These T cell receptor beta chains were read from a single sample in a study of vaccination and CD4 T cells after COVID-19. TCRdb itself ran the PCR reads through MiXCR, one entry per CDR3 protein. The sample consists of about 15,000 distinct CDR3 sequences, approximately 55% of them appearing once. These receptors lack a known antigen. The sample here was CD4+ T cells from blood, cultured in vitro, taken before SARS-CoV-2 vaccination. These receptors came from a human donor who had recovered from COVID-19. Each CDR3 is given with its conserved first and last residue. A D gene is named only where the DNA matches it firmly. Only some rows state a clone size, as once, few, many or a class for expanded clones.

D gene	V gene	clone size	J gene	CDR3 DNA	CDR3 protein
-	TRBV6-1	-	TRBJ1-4	TGTGCCAGCAGTCTACAGGGCAGCAATGAAAAACTGTTTTTT	CASSLQGSNEKLFF
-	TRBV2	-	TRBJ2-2	TGTGCCAGCAGCCAGGACAGCGCGAACACCGGGGAGCTGTTTTTT	CASSQDSANTGELFF
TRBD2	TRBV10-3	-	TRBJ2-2	TGTGCCGGATCGGGGACTAGCGGGAGTGGCGGGGAGCTGTTTTTT	CAGSGTSGSGGELFF
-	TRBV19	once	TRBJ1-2	TGTGCCAGTAGTGCGGACAGCCCAGCTAACTATGGCTACACCTTC	CASSADSPANYGYTF
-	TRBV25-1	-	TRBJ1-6	TGTGCCAGCAGTTGGAAGGTTCAGGCTTCACCCCTCCACTTT	CASSWKVQASPLHF
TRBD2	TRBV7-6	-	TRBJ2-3	TGTGCCAGCAGCTTAAGGACTAGCGGGAGAGATTTCACAGATACGCAGTATTTT	CASSLRTSGRDFTDTQYF
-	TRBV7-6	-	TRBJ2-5	TGTGCCAGCAGCTTAGATGGTCAGCCCCAAGAGACCCAGTACTTC	CASSLDGQPQETQYF
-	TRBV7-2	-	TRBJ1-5	TGTGCCAGCAGCTTAGGGCCCGGGGAGCCCCAGCATTTT	CASSLGPGEPQHF
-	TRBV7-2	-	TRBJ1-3	TGTGCCAGCAGTCTGGGTGGGGGGGGTGGAAACACCATATATTTT	CASSLGGGGGNTIYF
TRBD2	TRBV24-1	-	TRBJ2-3	TGTGCCACCAGTGATCCGAAGGGACTAGCGGCCACAGATACGCAGTATTTT	CATSDPKGLAATDTQYF
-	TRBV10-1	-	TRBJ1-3	TGCGCCAGCAGGGAGCCGAGTGGAGCTGGAAACACCATATATTTT	CASREPSGAGNTIYF
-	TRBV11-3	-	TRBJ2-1	TGTGCCAGCAGCAAGTCCCGAGGGCCGAGCTCCTACAATGAGCAGTTCTTC	CASSKSRGPSSYNEQFF
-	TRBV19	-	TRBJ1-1	TGTGCCAGTAGTATACGGGGGAAAACTGAAGCTTTCTTT	CASSIRGKTEAFF
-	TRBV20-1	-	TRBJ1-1	TGCAGTGCTAGGACCGATAGGCCGAACACTGAAGCTTTCTTT	CSARTDRPNTEAFF
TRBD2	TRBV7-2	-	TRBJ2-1	TGTGCCAGCAGCCGCCTCCGGGCTAGCGGGAGCGGTGAGCAGTTCTTC	CASSRLRASGSGEQFF
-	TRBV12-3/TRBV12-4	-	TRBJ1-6	TGTGCCAGCAGTCCATCTCAGGGGCGTAATTCACCCCTCCACTTT	CASSPSQGRNSPLHF
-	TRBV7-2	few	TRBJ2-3	TGTGCCAGCACCCACACAGATACGCAGTATTTT	CASTHTDTQYF
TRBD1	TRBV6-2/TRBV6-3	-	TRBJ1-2	TGTGCCAGCAGTTACTCGGGGACAGCAAACTATGGCTACACCTTC	CASSYSGTANYGYTF
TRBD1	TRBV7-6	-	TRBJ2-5	TGTGCCAGCAGCCGACAGATCGACAGGGGGGAGACCCAGTACTTC	CASSRQIDRGETQYF
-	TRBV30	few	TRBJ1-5	TGTGCCTGGAGTGTAGAGGATAATCAGCCCCAGCATTTT	CAWSVEDNQPQHF
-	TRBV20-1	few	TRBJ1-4	TGCAGTGCTACCGAAGGGTCGGGAGGGGAAAAACTGTTTTTT	CSATEGSGGEKLFF
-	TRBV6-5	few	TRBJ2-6	TGTGCCAGCAGTTACTCGAAGGGTCGGATTTCTGGGGCCAACGTCCTGACTTTC	CASSYSKGRISGANVLTF
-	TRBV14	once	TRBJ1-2	TGTGCCAGCAGCCAAGTTGTTAACTATGGCTACACCTTC	CASSQVVNYGYTF
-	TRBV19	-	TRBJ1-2	TGTGCCAGTAGTTTTCTACACAGCGATGGCTACACCTTC	CASSFLHSDGYTF
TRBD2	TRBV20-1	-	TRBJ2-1	TGCAGTGCCCCGAGCGGGAGGGTCCACAATGAGCAGTTCTTC	CSAPSGRVHNEQFF
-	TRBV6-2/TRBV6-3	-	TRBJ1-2	TGTGCCAGCAGTTTTACCACAGGGAACTATGGCTACACCTTC	CASSFTTGNYGYTF
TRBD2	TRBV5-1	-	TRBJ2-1	TGCGCCAGCAGCTTGAGGGGAAGTAGCGGGAGAAGTCTATACAATGAGCAGTTCTTC	CASSLRGSSGRSLYNEQFF
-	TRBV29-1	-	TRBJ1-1	TGCAGCGTTGGCAGGGAGGGCACTGAAGCTTTCTTT	CSVGREGTEAFF
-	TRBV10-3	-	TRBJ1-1	TGTGCCATCAGAGACAGGACGAACACTGAAGCTTTCTTT	CAIRDRTNTEAFF
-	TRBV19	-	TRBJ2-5	TGTGCCACCCGGGACACCCGGAAAGAGACCCAGTACTTC	CATRDTRKETQYF
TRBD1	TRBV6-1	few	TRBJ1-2	TGTGCCAGCACCCTTGGAAGGGGGCCTAACTATGGCTACACCTTC	CASTLGRGPNYGYTF
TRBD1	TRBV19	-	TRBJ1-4	TGTGCCAGTAGTATTGATGGACAGGGTAAACTGTTTTTT	CASSIDGQGKLFF
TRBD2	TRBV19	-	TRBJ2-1	TGTGCCAGTAGTATAACTGGTAGCGGGGGGCCCTACAATGAGCAGTTCTTC	CASSITGSGGPYNEQFF
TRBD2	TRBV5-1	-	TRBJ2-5	TGCGCCAGCACCTTGGCCGCGGGAGGAGGGGAGACCCAGTACTTC	CASTLAAGGGETQYF
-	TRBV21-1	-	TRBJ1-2	TGTGCCAGCAGCAAAGTTAGGGGTCAGGGGTTAGGCTACACCTTC	CASSKVRGQGLGYTF
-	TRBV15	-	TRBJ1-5	TGTGCCACCAGCAGAGATCCCAGGGGCAATCAGCCCCAGCATTTT	CATSRDPRGNQPQHF
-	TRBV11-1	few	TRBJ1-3	TGTGCCAGCAGCTTCCACTCTGGAAACACCATATATTTT	CASSFHSGNTIYF
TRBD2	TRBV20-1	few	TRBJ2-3	TGCAGTGCTTATGCCGGGACTAGCGCAGATACGCAGTATTTT	CSAYAGTSADTQYF
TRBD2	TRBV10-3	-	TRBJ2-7	TGTGCCATCAGTGAGGGGGCAATAGCGGGAATTCACGAGCAGTACTTC	CAISEGAIAGIHEQYF
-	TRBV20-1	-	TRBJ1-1	TGCAGTGCTAGCCGAGGAGGATTGGGCACTGAAGCTTTCTTT	CSASRGGLGTEAFF
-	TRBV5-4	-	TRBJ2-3	TGTGCCAGCAGCTTGCGGGAAATTCCGGACCCCGGTCTAAGCTTT	CASSLREIPDPGLSF
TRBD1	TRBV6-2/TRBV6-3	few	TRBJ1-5	TGTGCCAGCAGTTACTCGACGACAGGGGGACAGCCCCAGCATTTT	CASSYSTTGGQPQHF
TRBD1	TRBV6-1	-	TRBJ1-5	TGTGCCAGCAGACTCGGACAGGGGGGGAACAATCAGCCCCAGCATTTT	CASRLGQGGNNQPQHF
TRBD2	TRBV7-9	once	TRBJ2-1	TGTGCCAGCAGCCTAGAGCGGGAGTCCGGCAATGAGCAGTTCTTC	CASSLERESGNEQFF
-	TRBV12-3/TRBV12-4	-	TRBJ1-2	TGTGCCAGCAGTTCCTCAGCTAACTATGGCTACACCTTC	CASSSSANYGYTF
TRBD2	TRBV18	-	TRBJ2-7	TGTGCCAGCTCACCTAGAGCGGGGGACGTTTACGAGCAGTACTTC	CASSPRAGDVYEQYF
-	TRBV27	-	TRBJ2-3	TGTGCCAGCAGTTTCAGTTATCGCCCCACAGATACGCAGTATTTT	CASSFSYRPTDTQYF
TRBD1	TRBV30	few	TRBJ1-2	TGTGCCTGGAGTGAGACAGGGAATGGCTACACCTTC	CAWSETGNGYTF
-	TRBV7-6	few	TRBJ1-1	TGTGCCAGCAGCTTAGGGACAGCGAACACTGAAGCTTTCTTT	CASSLGTANTEAFF
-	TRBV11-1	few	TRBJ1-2	TGTGCCAGCAGCTTAGACCAGACCTATGGCTACACCTTC	CASSLDQTYGYTF
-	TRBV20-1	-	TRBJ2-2	TGCAGTGCTAGCCGGGCAGGGACTAACACCGGGGAGCTGTTTTTT	CSASRAGTNTGELFF
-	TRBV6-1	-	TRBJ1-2	TGTGCCAGCAGTCAAGGTGGGGGCTACACCTTC	CASSQGGGYTF
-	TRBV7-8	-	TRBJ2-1	TGTGCCAGCAGCTTAGCGCTTCAGAACAATGAGCAGTTCTTC	CASSLALQNNEQFF
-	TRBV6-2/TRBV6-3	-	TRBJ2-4	TGTGCCAGCAGTTACCCTTCCACCGGGGCCAAAAACATTCAGTACTTC	CASSYPSTGAKNIQYF
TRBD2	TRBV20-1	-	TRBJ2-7	TGCAGTGCGGGTAGCGGGGGGCTAGGGGAGCAGTACTTC	CSAGSGGLGEQYF
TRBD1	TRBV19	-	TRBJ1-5	TGTGCCAGCGGGTTGGGACAGAGTAATCAGCCCCAGCATTTT	CASGLGQSNQPQHF
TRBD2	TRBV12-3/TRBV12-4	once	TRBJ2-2	TGTGCCAGCAGCGACCCCGGGGGGTCCGGTACCGGGGAGCTGTTTTTT	CASSDPGGSGTGELFF
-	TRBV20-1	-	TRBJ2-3	TGCAGTGCTAGAGAAAGTATAGGGGGAGGGGGTTTTACGCAGTATTTT	CSARESIGGGGFTQYF
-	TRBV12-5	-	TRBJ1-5	TGTGCTAGTGGCCCGTCCGCGGGGAGTCAGCCCCAGCATTTT	CASGPSAGSQPQHF